This is a list of T cell receptor beta chains from one sample in a study of T cells after yellow fever vaccination. TCRdb called the 5' RACE reads again in MiXCR, with one record for every CDR3 protein. The table has 250,000 or so distinct CDR3 sequences, 6.5% to 7.5% seen once. Sequencing was performed on CD4+ T cells sorted from PBMCs, taken on the day of the yellow fever booster vaccination. These receptors all come from a man in his thirties or forties who received the YFV17D yellow fever vaccine. Both conserved end residues are part of each CDR3. D genes are given only for firm matches. Size is stated for part of the rows, as once, few or many counts, or as a class when the clone is expanded.

J gene,clone size,D gene,V gene,CDR3 DNA,CDR3 protein
TRBJ2-5,many,TRBD2,TRBV10-3,TGTGCCATCAGTGGTGGGACTAGCGGGAGGGCGGGAGAGACCCAGTACTTC,CAISGGTSGRAGETQYF
TRBJ1-1,NA,NA,TRBV29-1,TGCAGCGTAAGAAGGAGTTTCAACACTGAAGCTTTCTTT,CSVRRSFNTEAFF
TRBJ1-2,many,NA,TRBV6-5,TGTGCCAGCAGGCGGGACTCGAAAGGGAGCTACACCTTC,CASRRDSKGSYTF
TRBJ2-2,few,NA,TRBV9,TGTGCCAGCAGCCCAACCCGGGGCACCGGGGAGCTGTTTTTT,CASSPTRGTGELFF
TRBJ1-6,few,NA,TRBV6-5,TGTGCCAGCAGTTACCGGGGTTCTGGGCAATACTATAATTCACCCCTCCACTTT,CASSYRGSGQYYNSPLHF
TRBJ2-1,many,NA,TRBV20-1,TGCAGTGCTAGAGATCTAGGGTCCAAGCAGTTCTTC,CSARDLGSKQFF
TRBJ1-4,many,NA,TRBV18,TGTGCCAGCTCATTACCGGGACAAGAAAATGAAAAACTGTTTTTT,CASSLPGQENEKLFF
TRBJ2-4,few,NA,TRBV19,TGTGCCAGTAGTCCGATCGACAGAGCCAAAAACATTCAGTACTTC,CASSPIDRAKNIQYF
TRBJ1-4,NA,NA,TRBV4-1,TGCGCCAGCAGCCAAGATGGTGTGGGGAGTGAAAAACTGTTTTTT,CASSQDGVGSEKLFF
TRBJ2-5,few,NA,TRBV20-1,TGCAGTGCTAGTTGGTATGGGACCCAGTACTTC,CSASWYGTQYF
TRBJ2-1,few,NA,TRBV6-2/TRBV6-3,TGTGCCAGCAGTTACTCGCCCGGGGAGCAGTTCTTC,CASSYSPGEQFF
TRBJ2-7,many,TRBD1,TRBV6-1,TGTGCCAGCAGCCTCCTCGGGACAGGGGGCTACGAGCAGTACTTC,CASSLLGTGGYEQYF